There are many counts of the clone carrying this T cell receptor (beta chain). The antigen remains undetermined. This entry belongs to a study of CD8 T cells in ankylosing spondylitis. Study-wide results and limits: Disease-linked clones were reportedly significantly enriched in matched ankylosing spondylitis synovial fluid. Earlier work had already found some motif variants in reactive arthritis synovial fluid and blood.

Generation of TCR beta libraries employed quantitative 5'-RACE incorporating molecular barcodes. Using its own MiXCR run on the 5' RACE reads, TCRdb lists one record per CDR3 protein. Among about 150,000 distinct CDR3 sequences listed, more than 9.5% were seen once. This CDR3 spans 13 amino acids. V lost 1 base, J lost 4 bases, and 8 bases lay in between. CDR1 SGHDT and CDR2 YYEEEE come from the germline V gene. The sequencing input was blood, either unsorted or a sorted T cell fraction (not recorded which). The origin of this receptor is a female donor with ankylosing spondylitis or in good health (not recorded which). The genes are TRBV5-6 and TRBJ1-2, with D uncertain. The CDR3 loop is CASSLRAIYGYTF. CDR3 sequence (DNA): TGTGCCAGCAGCTTGAGGGCGATCTATGGCTACACCTTC.